Reported below is one TCR beta chain. It has no known antigen specificity. Base qualities are not at hand, and no much larger clone is one base apart. These data belong to a study of identical twins (dated by TCRdb to the mid-2010s). Study-wide context: To test whether fetal clonotypes persist, the study used deep sequencing on TCR alpha and beta repertoires from monozygotic twins, unrelated adults of various ages, and cord blood. To rule out contamination, replicate twin experiments were performed at different times with different library preparation protocols.

Results the study describes overall, beyond this receptor: Excess twin sharing in beta out-of-frame sequences was weaker because fewer shared sequences lowered the signal-to-noise ratio. Because the same donors could not be followed over many years, the conclusions depended on cross-sectional statistical analysis. Fewer insertions were carried by abundant cord blood beta clonotypes, a similar but weaker trend appeared in young adult naive repertoires, and no such trend appeared in memory repertoires. In monozygotic twins, out-of-frame TCR alpha sharing was systematically underestimated by recombination models, although the models agreed with sharing between unrelated individuals. Compared with coincidental sharing between unrelated individuals, an excess of low generation-probability sequences was observed among out-of-frame TCR alpha sequences shared between twins. Zero-insertion analyses could be partly confounded by invariant T cells such as MAIT and iNKT, though diverse VJ usage argued against such confounding for most clonotypes.

Every donor was a healthy Caucasian. The twin cohort comprised three pairs of female monozygotic twins, all aged about 18 to 29 years. Peripheral blood mononuclear cells were the source from which RNA for the TCR libraries was isolated. Library generation was performed with 5' RACE. TCRdb lists the instrument as Illumina HiSeq 2000. A universal primer binding site was added through template switching, and the final cDNA carried a unique molecular identifier so that TCR cDNA molecules could be counted accurately. First-strand cDNA for TCR alpha and beta chains was synthesized from specific primers in the conserved constant-segment region. To control for contamination, each cDNA library was double barcoded with a SMART-Mk sample barcode plus Illumina barcodes. Two successive PCR steps introduced TruSeq adapter sequences along with Illumina sample barcodes. Sequencing of the TCR alpha and beta cDNA libraries was done on the Illumina HiSeq platform using custom primers. The paper's data handling went like this. MiGEC was used to process raw reads and extract unique molecular identifiers, and MiXCR was used to find CDR3 positions. Recombination models were inferred per individual with the repgenHMM and IGoR tools using an EM algorithm. The analysis of shared clonotypes was done with the tcR package in R, with sharing normalized by the product of cloneset sizes. Out-of-frame nonproductive sequences were analyzed to study raw recombination free of thymic and clonal selection effects. TCRdb reworked the public reads: Q25 trimming with fastp, MiXCR clone assembly, productive beta chains retained. Each entry is one CDR3 protein sequence, shown with its most common DNA and genes. The V and J calls shown here were made by TCRdb, not taken from the authors' results. The sample contains 700,000 or so distinct CDR3 sequences, around 21% of them found a single time. Roughly 4% of the sample is held by the ten biggest clonotypes.

In addition, the sample was reused for a study of T cells expressing NK-cell markers. The second paper states: Three sorted T-cell subsets (CD3+CD56+NKG2C+, CD3+CD56+NKG2C- and CD3+CD56-NKG2C+) from 8 or 9 donors had their TCR beta-chain repertoires profiled. Among the eight sequenced donors, only one was HCMV-seronegative, while the other seven were HCMV-seropositive. In several experiments an anti-gammadeltaTCR antibody was added to restrict sorting to alphabetaTCR-expressing T cells. In several donors, the dominant CD3+CD56+NKG2C+ clonotypes were found to rank among the top 10 CD8+ clonotypes and to make up about 1.0-8% of CD8+ T cells. Those dominant clonotypes were again the most abundant among CD3+CD56-NKG2C+ cells in a handful of donors, at about 28.3-60.1%. Whether the expanded NKG2C-expressing T cell clones were specific for HCMV antigens remained unclear. The eight sequenced donors were randomly selected healthy volunteers, three men and five women. HCMV serostatus was determined by detecting HCMV-specific IgG in serum with a commercial ELISA kit. For six donors, unsorted PBMC were also used to sequence bulk peripheral blood T-cell repertoires. MIGEC was used to demultiplex reads and group the reads by UMI, and MiTCR was used to assemble and quantify clonotypes. To exclude erroneous sequences, any TCR cDNA sequence not supported by at least two reads was discarded. The tcR package was used for downstream repertoire analysis, and clonotypes were matched between fractions using CDR3 nucleotide sequence together with V segment. VDJmatch was used to annotate antigen specificity against VDJdb, with one amino acid substitution in CDR3 allowed.

This receptor was taken from a woman aged 18-29 years in good health. The sequenced sample consisted of PBMCs.

The CDR3 in this case is CSVGGTLYGYTF. The DNA sequence follows: TGCAGCGTTGGGGGGACTCTTTATGGCTACACCTTC. Rearrangement joined TRBV29-1 to TRBJ1-2; tentative D gene TRBD1, with 5 bases matching. V and J are truncated by 4 bases and 5 bases respectively, leaving an intervening sequence of 11 bases. From its cysteine to its phenylalanine, the CDR3 spans 12 amino acids. Only the CDR3 region is kept as DNA, spanning 36 bases read in frame from base 1. The germline V gene specifies SQVTM as CDR1 and ANQGSEA as CDR2. Reference TRBV29-1 and TRBJ1-2 proteins supply the regions before and after the CDR3; the full variable domain is: SAVISQKPSRDICQRGTSLTIQCQVDSQVTMMFWYRQQPGQSLTLIATANQGSEATYESGFVIDKFPISRPNLTFSTLTVSNMSPEDSSIYLCSVGGTLYGYTFGSGTRLTVV.